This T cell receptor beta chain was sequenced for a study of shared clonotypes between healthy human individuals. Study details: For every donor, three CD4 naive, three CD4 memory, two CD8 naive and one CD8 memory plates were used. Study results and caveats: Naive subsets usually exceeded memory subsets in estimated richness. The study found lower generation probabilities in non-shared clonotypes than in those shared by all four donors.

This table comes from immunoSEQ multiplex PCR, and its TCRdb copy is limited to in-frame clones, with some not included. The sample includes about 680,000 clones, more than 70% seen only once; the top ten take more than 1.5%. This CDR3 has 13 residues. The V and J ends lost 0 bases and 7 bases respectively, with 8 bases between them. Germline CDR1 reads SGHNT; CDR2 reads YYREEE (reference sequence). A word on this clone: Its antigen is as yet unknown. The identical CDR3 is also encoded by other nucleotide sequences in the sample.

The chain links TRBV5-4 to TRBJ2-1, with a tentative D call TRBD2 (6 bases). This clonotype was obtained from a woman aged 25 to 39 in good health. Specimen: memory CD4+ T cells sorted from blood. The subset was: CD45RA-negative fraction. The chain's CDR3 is CASSLAGGNEQFF. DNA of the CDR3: TGTGCCAGCAGCTTGGCCGGGGGAAATGAGCAGTTCTTC.